This T cell receptor beta chain was identified in a study of cytomegalovirus exposure and HLA in healthy donors. In the PCR, 60 Vbeta and 13 Jbeta primers were used. Sequencing was performed with immunoSEQ multiplex PCR; in TCRdb, only in-frame clones are kept and a portion is missing. The sample has over 200,000 clones, around 76% seen once. Trimming took 5 bases from V and 5 from J, leaving 18 bases between them. CDR3 length: 15 residues. Germline V gene data show CDR1 as SEHNR and CDR2 as FQNEAQ (reference sequence). This chain uses TRBV7-9 with TRBJ1-1; D not certain. The specimen was PBMCs. The sequence was collected from a woman between 40 and 50 years old in good health and CMV-seropositive. Here the CDR3 reads CASSLPGMVGTEAFF. CDR3 DNA sequence: TGTGCCAGCAGCCTCCCGGGGATGGTTGGGACTGAAGCTTTCTTT.